This T cell receptor beta chain was sequenced during a study of response to subunit inactivated influenza vaccine. General study points: That few new T cells are recruited by each seasonal influenza vaccination was the authors' suggestion.

Comments on this clonotype: Antigen specificity is unknown.

TCRdb itself ran the RT-PCR reads through MiXCR, one entry per CDR3 protein. This sample has about 700,000 distinct CDR3 sequences, with approximately 15% found just once. CDR3 size: 15 residues. Germline lookup yields CDR1 SEHNR and CDR2 FQNEAQ (reference sequence). Between the trimmed V and J ends, which lost 3 bases and 8 bases, there was a span of 19 bases. The specimen comprised PBMCs from blood, sampled approximately 15 days before vaccination. The gene calls are TRBV7-9 and TRBJ1-1, with D perhaps TRBD1 (6 bases). The sequence came from a man aged 50 to 60 who received an inactivated influenza vaccine. CDR3 DNA: TGTGCCAGCAGCTTTAGGGAGGGGGGGGCCTCCGAAGCTTTCTTT. This translates into CASSFREGGASEAFF.